Presented here are 25 T cell receptor beta chains from one specimen sequenced in a study of T cell changes during pregnancy in multiple sclerosis. Produced via immunoSEQ multiplex PCR; TCRdb's table is partial and in-frame only. The sample includes around 2,200 clones, around 80% of them seen just once. The specimen was CD4+ T cells from PBMCs (not recorded whether the cells were cultured). The receptors derive from a female patient with multiple sclerosis, enrolled in a pregnancy study. Some clones in this sample may be carry-over from other donors' samples.

The chain combines TRBV7-5 with TRBJ2-2. TRBV7-5 is a pseudogene locus. The CDR3 extends over 15 amino acids. The CDR3 DNA is TGTGCCAGCAGCCGGAACTCCGCGAACACCGGGGAGCTGTTTTTT. Its protein product is CASSRNSANTGELFF.

In its sample, this clone was seen a few times. V usage is TRBV7-8 and J usage is TRBJ1-2; no reliable D call. V gave up 5 bases and J gave up 4 bases, with 11 bases separating them. This CDR3 region has 13 residues. The germline V gene has CDR1 SGHVS and CDR2 FQNEAQ. The DNA of the CDR3 is TGTGCCAGCAGCCATGAACGGGGCTATGGCTACACCTTC. Protein: CASSHERGYGYTF.

This chain uses TRBV30 with TRBJ1-6; D uncertain. The CDR3 runs 12 residues. V lost 3 bases and J lost 7, with 7 bases in between. Germline CDR1 reads GTSNPN; CDR2 reads SVGIG (reference sequence). The CDR3 DNA reads as TGTGCCTGGAGAGAGACGAATTCACCCCTCCACTTT. It codes for CAWRETNSPLHF.

On this clone: The junction and the germline gene differ at one end; a read error may be behind it. The rearrangement links TRBV29-1 to TRBJ2-7; 8 positions agree with TRBD2. Germline CDR1 SQVTM, CDR2 ANQGSEA. CDR3 length equals 11 residues. The CDR3 spells CSVASGGDVNF. CDR3 coding DNA: TGCAGCGTTGCCAGCGGGGGCGATGTGAACTTC.

This sequence joins TRBV11-2 and TRBJ1-3; 9 bases fit TRBD1. Germline CDR1 reads SGHAT; CDR2 reads FQNNGV. V shed 4 bases and J 6 bases; nucleotides not matched to a gene: 1. The CDR3 is 13 amino acids. DNA of the CDR3: TGTGCCAGCAGCTGGGACAGGGAAAACACCATATATTTT. This codes for CASSWDRENTIYF.

The V gene is TRBV30, the J gene TRBJ2-1; TRBD1 matches 7 bases. The CDR3 sequence is 14 residues long. Per the germline V gene, CDR1 is GTSNPN and CDR2 is SVGIG (reference sequence). V was clipped by 1 base and J by 3 bases; unmatched bases: 3. The CDR3 DNA is TGTGCCTGGAGTGATTGGACAGGCTACAATGAGCAGTTCTTC. Protein: CAWSDWTGYNEQFF.

The V and J genes are TRBV27 and TRBJ2-5; 14 positions agree with TRBD2. The CDR3 loop spans 19 amino acids. Trimming removed 6 bases from V and 5 bases from J; junction bases left unmatched: 17. Germline lookup yields CDR1 MNHEY and CDR2 SMNVEV (reference sequence). CDR3 nucleotide sequence: TGTGCCAGCAGACTCCCGCGTGAGACTAGCGGGAGGGCCAATGAGACCCAGTACTTC. Translated: CASRLPRETSGRANETQYF.

V is TRBV7-8 and J is TRBJ1-5; D gene unclear. Germline V gene sequence: CDR1 SGHVS, CDR2 FQNEAQ. V was clipped by 4 bases and J by 3 bases, with 7 bases between them. The CDR3 is made up of 13 amino acids. The DNA of the CDR3 is TGTGCCAGCAGCTGGGGAAACAATCAGCCCCAGCATTTT. Translation: CASSWGNNQPQHF.

The chain combines TRBV27 with TRBJ2-3, with a weak D call TRBD1 (5 bases). This CDR3 contains 14 residues. Germline CDR1 is MNHEY and CDR2 is SMNVEV (reference sequence). V was trimmed by 3 bases and J by 2 bases, leaving 9 bases between them. This CDR3 is CASSFWGYTDTQYF. In nucleotides, the CDR3 is TGTGCCAGCAGTTTCTGGGGCTACACAGATACGCAGTATTTT.

By share, this clone ranks as medium-sized (0.01 to 0.1%). The genes are TRBV5-4 and TRBJ2-5; 11 bases fit TRBD2. Germline V gene sequence: CDR1 SGHNT, CDR2 YYREEE (reference sequence). The ends lost 3 bases at V and 2 bases at J; junction bases unmatched: 6. There are 16 residues in the CDR3. CDR3 region: CASSSRLAGSQETQYF. The CDR3 DNA reads as TGTGCCAGCAGCTCGCGACTAGCGGGATCACAAGAGACCCAGTACTTC.

The chain recombines TRBV7-3 with TRBJ1-5, with 7 positions matching TRBD1. CDR1 SGHTA and CDR2 FQGTGA come from the germline V gene. The CDR3 totals 17 residues. V shed 2 bases, J shed 0 bases, and the junction held 7 bases outside the gene matches. CDR3 DNA: TGTGCCAGCAGCTTAGTCGCGGGACAGTATAGCAATCAGCCCCAGCATTTT. As protein: CASSLVAGQYSNQPQHF. The full variable domain, in which reference TRBV7-3 and TRBJ1-5 provide the parts outside the CDR3, is GAGVSQTPSNKVTEKGKYVELRCDPISGHTALYWYRQSLGQGPEFLIYFQGTGAADDSGLPNDRFFAVRPEGSVSTLKIQRTERGDSAVYLCASSLVAGQYSNQPQHFGDGTRLSIL.

This chain connects TRBV6-1 to TRBJ2-7; a weak D match, TRBD1 (9 bases). V shed 7 bases and J shed 6 bases, with 16 bases lying between them. Germline V gives CDR1 MNHNS, CDR2 SASEGT. The CDR3 has 13 residues. CDR3 nucleotides: TGTGCCAGCAAAGGACAGGGGACTAGCGAGCAGTACTTC. Its protein product is CASKGQGTSEQYF.

This chain joins TRBV7-2 and TRBJ2-7, with TRBD1 as a possible D gene (6 bases). Germline assignment: CDR1 SGHTA and CDR2 FQGNSA. Deletions cut 5 bases from V and 1 base from J, with 18 bases between. CDR3 size: 16 residues. CDR3 bases: TGTGCCAGCAGCCCCCACGTGGGGGCAACTTCCTACGAGCAGTACTTC. It encodes CASSPHVGATSYEQYF. The variable domain in full, with the rest retrieved from reference TRBV7-2 and TRBJ2-7, is GAGVSQSPSNKVTEKGKDVELRCDPISGHTALYWYRQSLGQGLEFLIYFQGNSAPDKSGLPSDRFSAERTGGSVSTLTIQRTQQEDSAVYLCASSPHVGATSYEQYFGPGTRLTVT.

This chain links TRBV18 with TRBJ1-3, with 7 positions matching TRBD1. This CDR3 is 15 amino acids long. Per the germline V gene, CDR1 is KGHSH and CDR2 is LQKENI. The V and J ends lost 3 bases and 4 bases, in that order; junction bases with no gene match: 6. The CDR3 loop reads CASSPSGGVGNTIYF. In DNA form, the CDR3 reads TGTGCCAGCTCACCGTCAGGGGGGGTCGGAAACACCATATATTTT. Full variable domain (missing parts from reference TRBV18 and TRBJ1-3): NAGVMQNPRHLVRRRGQEARLRCSPMKGHSHVYWYRQLPEEGLKFMVYLQKENIIDESGMPKERFSAEFPKEGPSILRIQQVVRGDSAAYFCASSPSGGVGNTIYFGEGSWLTVV.

The chain combines TRBV27 with TRBJ1-5, with no clear D. The CDR3 loop spans 14 amino acids. Trimming left V 3 bases short and J 0 bases short, with 6 bases between. In germline, CDR1 is MNHEY, CDR2 SMNVEV (reference sequence). CDR3 coding DNA: TGTGCCAGCAGTTTTGAAGGTAGCAATCAGCCCCAGCATTTT. Protein: CASSFEGSNQPQHF.

This clone was detected only once. The V call is TRBV6-9, the J call TRBJ1-1; D perhaps matches TRBD1 (5 bases). Germline V lookup: CDR1 MNHGY, CDR2 SVAAGI. The CDR3 is made up of 14 amino acids. V lost 2 bases and J lost 1, with 8 bases in between. The CDR3 nucleotides read TGTGCCAGCAGTTATGGAGGGGAGAACACTGAAGCTTTCTTT. This sequence encodes CASSYGGENTEAFF.

This rearrangement joins TRBV7-9 to TRBJ2-7; no reliable D call. CDR3 length: 16 amino acids. CDR1 and CDR2 from the germline V gene are SEHNR and FQNEAQ (reference sequence). V gave up 5 bases and J gave up 3 bases, with 20 bases separating them. This CDR3 reads CASSAKPGSSIYEQYF. The CDR3 nucleotides read TGTGCCAGCAGCGCCAAACCGGGCTCCTCCATCTACGAGCAGTACTTC.

By share of the sample, this clone is medium-sized. V is TRBV27 and J is TRBJ2-3; TRBD2 matches at 10 bases. The J segment lost 4 bases and the V segment lost 5 bases, leaving 6 bases of the junction unmatched. Germline V gene data show CDR1 as MNHEY and CDR2 as SMNVEV (reference sequence). The CDR3 spans 15 residues. The CDR3 DNA sequence: TGTGCCAGCAGTGCTCTAGCGGGAGTACCAGATACGCAGTATTTT. It yields the protein CASSALAGVPDTQYF.

This clone was seen more than once but under ten times. The chain recombines TRBV5-1 with TRBJ2-1; TRBD2 matches 14 bases. Germline CDR1 and CDR2: SGHRS and YFSETQ. Unmatched junction bases numbered 3, after V lost 4 bases and J lost 0 bases. The CDR3 runs to 17 residues. CDR3 sequence (DNA): TGCGCCAGCAGCACCGGGACTAGCGGGAGCTCCTACAATGAGCAGTTCTTC. It is translated as CASSTGTSGSSYNEQFF.

V gene TRBV20-1 combines with J gene TRBJ1-1; D is ambiguous. Germline V lookup: CDR1 DFQATT, CDR2 SNEGSKA (reference sequence). Trimming stripped 5 bases from V and 3 bases from J, with 7 bases between. The CDR3 sequence is 11 residues long. The CDR3 sequence is CSAPTHTEAFF. In DNA form, the CDR3 reads TGCAGTGCTCCTACGCACACTGAAGCTTTCTTT.

This chain links TRBV7-6 with TRBJ1-1; D might be TRBD1 (6 bases). V was cut by 2 bases and J by 3 bases, with 10 bases left in between. The CDR3 has 14 residues. Germline V gene data show CDR1 as SGHVS and CDR2 as FNYEAQ. The CDR3 DNA reads as TGTGCCAGCAGCTTATCGACAGGCTACACTGAAGCTTTCTTT. Its protein product is CASSLSTGYTEAFF.

This clone was seen once. This chain uses TRBV29-1 with TRBJ2-3; TRBD1 might be the D (6 bases). This CDR3 comprises 12 residues. Germline CDR1 and CDR2: SQVTM and ANQGSEA. The V end lost 6 bases, the J end lost 3 bases, and 10 bases lay between the germline ends. CDR3 sequence: CSVRGYTDTQYF. In DNA, the CDR3 is TGCAGCGTAAGGGGGTATACAGATACGCAGTATTTT.

The chain employs TRBV28 and TRBJ1-2; TRBD1 matches 9 bases. This CDR3 is 14 amino acids long. Germline CDR1 reads MDHEN; CDR2 reads SYDVKM. The V gene end was trimmed by 8 bases and the J gene end by 3 bases; junction bases not matched to a gene: 7. This CDR3 is CASLTGTGYYGYTF. For the CDR3, the DNA is TGTGCCAGCCTAACGGGGACAGGGTACTATGGCTACACCTTC.

This chain joins TRBV29-1 and TRBJ1-1; 9 bases match TRBD1. CDR1 and CDR2 from the germline V gene are SQVTM and ANQGSEA. V lost 1 base and J lost 0; bases outside the gene matches: 6. CDR3 length: 16 residues. The chain's CDR3 is CSVEVGTGRMNTEAFF. CDR3 DNA: TGCAGCGTTGAAGTGGGGACAGGGAGGATGAACACTGAAGCTTTCTTT.

The rearrangement uses TRBV25-1 and TRBJ2-7, with 8 bases matching TRBD2. This CDR3 is 12 amino acids long. After removal of 6 bases from V and 5 bases from J, the junction contained 3 bases not matched to a gene. The V gene's germline CDR1 is MGHDK and CDR2 SYGVNS. This CDR3 reads CASSREGNEQYF. The CDR3 DNA reads as TGTGCCAGCAGCCGGGAGGGGAACGAGCAGTACTTC.